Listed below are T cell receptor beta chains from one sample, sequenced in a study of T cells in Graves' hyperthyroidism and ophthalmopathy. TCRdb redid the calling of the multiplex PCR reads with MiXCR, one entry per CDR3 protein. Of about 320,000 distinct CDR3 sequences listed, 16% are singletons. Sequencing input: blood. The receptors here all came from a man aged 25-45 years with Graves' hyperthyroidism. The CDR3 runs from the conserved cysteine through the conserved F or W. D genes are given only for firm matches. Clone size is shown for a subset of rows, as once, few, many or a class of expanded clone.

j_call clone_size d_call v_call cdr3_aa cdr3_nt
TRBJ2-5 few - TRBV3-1 CASSQLRQPQETQYF TGTGCCAGCAGCCAACTTAGGCAGCCCCAAGAGACCCAGTACTTC
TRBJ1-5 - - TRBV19 CASSLTGDNQPQHF TGTGCCAGTAGTTTGACAGGTGACAATCAGCCCCAGCATTTT
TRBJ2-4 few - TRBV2 CASSPWVDGNIQYF TGTGCCAGCAGCCCCTGGGTGGATGGAAACATTCAGTACTTC
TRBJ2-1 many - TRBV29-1 CSVLSHNYEQFF TGCAGCGTTCTTAGCCACAACTATGAGCAGTTCTTC
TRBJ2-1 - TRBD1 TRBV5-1 CASHGTGAGTYNEQFF TGCGCCAGCCACGGGACAGGGGCCGGAACCTACAATGAGCAGTTCTTC
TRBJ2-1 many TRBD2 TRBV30 CAWSAQSGIYNEQFF TGTGCCTGGAGTGCCCAAAGCGGGATCTACAATGAGCAGTTCTTC
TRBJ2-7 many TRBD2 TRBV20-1 CSAYSGGTGVYEQYF TGCAGTGCTTACTCCGGGGGGACGGGAGTGTACGAGCAGTACTTC
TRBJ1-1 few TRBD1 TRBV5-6 CASNRLGQGINGAFF TGTGCCAGCAACCGACTAGGACAGGGTATAAACGGAGCTTTCTTT
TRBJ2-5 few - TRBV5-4 CASSLEWGGKTQYF TGTGCCAGCAGCTTGGAATGGGGTGGGAAGACCCAGTACTTC
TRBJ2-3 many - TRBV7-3 CASSSQTASDTQYF TGTGCCAGCAGCTCACAGACAGCGTCAGATACGCAGTATTTT
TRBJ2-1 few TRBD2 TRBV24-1 CATSDVAGGEHEQFF TGTGCCACCAGTGATGTAGCGGGAGGTGAGCATGAGCAGTTCTTC
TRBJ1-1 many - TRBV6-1 CASRNGQNTEAFF TGTGCCAGCAGGAACGGACAGAACACTGAAGCTTTCTTT
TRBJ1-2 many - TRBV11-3 CASSSTGTAYGYTF TGTGCCAGCAGCTCTACCGGGACGGCCTATGGCTACACCTTC